Listed below are T cell receptor beta chains from one sample, sequenced in a study of cytomegalovirus exposure and HLA in healthy donors. Generated by immunoSEQ multiplex PCR, the TCRdb table keeps only in-frame clones and is missing some. The data hold some 200,000 clones, with over 80% observed a single time. Input material: PBMCs. Receptors originate from a boy between 2 and 10 years old in good health and CMV-seronegative. Both conserved end residues are part of each CDR3. The order of the fields is J gene, D gene, clone size, V gene, CDR3 protein, CDR3 DNA. A D gene is named only where the DNA matches it firmly. Part of the rows lack a size; the others show once, few, many or a class for expanded clones.

>TRBJ1-2|TRBD1|.|TRBV4-1
CASSRQGDLYGYTF
TGCGCCAGCAGCCGTCAGGGGGACCTCTATGGCTACACCTTC
>TRBJ2-7|.|.|TRBV19
CASSIERVGVHEQYF
TGTGCCAGTAGTATAGAACGGGTCGGGGTCCACGAGCAGTACTTC
>TRBJ2-1|TRBD2|.|TRBV29-1
CSVVGLADVGEQFF
TGCAGCGTTGTTGGACTAGCGGACGTCGGGGAGCAGTTCTTC
>TRBJ2-7|.|.|TRBV5-1
CASSLTGDSYEQYF
TGCGCCAGCAGCCTGACAGGCGACTCCTACGAGCAGTACTTC
>TRBJ2-1|TRBD2|.|TRBV30
CAWSLLAGGPGEQFF
TGTGCCTGGAGCCTACTAGCGGGGGGGCCGGGCGAGCAGTTCTTC
>TRBJ1-2|.|.|TRBV9
CASSPQGDYGYTF
TGTGCCAGCAGCCCCCAGGGCGACTATGGCTACACCTTC
>TRBJ2-5|TRBD2|.|TRBV7-9
CASSFFSWLAGVETQYF
TGTGCCAGCAGCTTTTTTTCATGGCTAGCGGGAGTGGAGACCCAGTACTTC
>TRBJ2-7|TRBD1|once|TRBV9
CASSPGTGALGEQYF
TGTGCCAGCAGCCCCGGGACAGGGGCGTTAGGCGAGCAGTACTTC
>TRBJ2-6|.|.|TRBV11-2
CASSSQTETGANVLTF
TGTGCCAGCAGCTCCCAGACAGAGACTGGGGCCAACGTCCTGACTTTC
>TRBJ2-7|TRBD1|.|TRBV6-1
CASTVTGELSHEQYF
TGTGCCAGCACCGTAACAGGGGAATTGTCCCACGAGCAGTACTTC
>TRBJ1-2|.|.|TRBV5-5
CASSGGSRTNYGYTF
TGTGCCAGCAGCGGGGGGTCCCGGACTAACTATGGCTACACCTTC
>TRBJ2-3|TRBD1|.|TRBV6-1
CASGQGGPDTQYF
TGTGCCAGCGGACAGGGTGGCCCAGATACGCAGTATTTT
>TRBJ1-5|TRBD1|.|TRBV19
CATEQGAGQPQHF
TGTGCCACCGAACAGGGGGCTGGTCAGCCCCAGCATTTT
>TRBJ1-6|.|.|TRBV30
CAWTVAAGNSPLHF
TGTGCCTGGACGGTGGCAGCAGGGAATTCACCCCTCCACTTT
>TRBJ1-2|.|.|TRBV25-1
CASSESGDGYTF
TGTGCCAGCAGTGAGAGCGGCGATGGCTACACCTTC
>TRBJ2-7|.|.|TRBV25-1
CASSGFDRLAYEQYF
TGTGCCAGCAGTGGCTTCGATAGACTAGCCTACGAGCAGTACTTC
>TRBJ1-1|.|.|TRBV10-2
CASSHGGTNTEAFF
TGCGCCAGCAGTCATGGGGGGACGAACACTGAAGCTTTCTTT
>TRBJ2-1|TRBD2|.|TRBV7-9
CASSPQGLAGTGSYNEQFF
TGTGCCAGCAGCCCCCAGGGACTAGCGGGAACAGGCTCCTACAATGAGCAGTTCTTC
>TRBJ1-6|.|.|TRBV13
CASSFWTENSPLHF
TGTGCCAGCAGCTTTTGGACAGAAAATTCACCCCTCCACTTT
>TRBJ2-7|.|once|TRBV6-5
CASRDSVGVSEQYF
TGTGCCAGCAGGGACTCGGTGGGAGTTTCCGAGCAGTACTTC
>TRBJ1-1|.|.|TRBV27
CASTPGFYNTEAFF
TGTGCCAGCACCCCGGGGTTTTATAACACTGAAGCTTTCTTT
>TRBJ1-3|.|.|TRBV4-2
CASSQEGHLNIYF
TGTGCCAGCAGCCAAGAGGGGCACCTAAACATATATTTT